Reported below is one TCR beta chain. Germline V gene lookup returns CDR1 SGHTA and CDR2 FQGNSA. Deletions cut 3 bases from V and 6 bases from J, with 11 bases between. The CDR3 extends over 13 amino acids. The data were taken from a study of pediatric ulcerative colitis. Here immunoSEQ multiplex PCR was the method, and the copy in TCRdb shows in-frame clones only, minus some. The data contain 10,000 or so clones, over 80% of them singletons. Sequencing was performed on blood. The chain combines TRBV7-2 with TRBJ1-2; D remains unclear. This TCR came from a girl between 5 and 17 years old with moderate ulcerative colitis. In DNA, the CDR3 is TGTGCCAGCAGCTTTTCACGGAGAGATGGCTACACCTTC. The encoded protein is CASSFSRRDGYTF.